This T cell receptor (beta chain) emerged from a study of vaccination and CD4 T cells after COVID-19. Study-wide background: Investigators took post-vaccine samples a median 72 days after dose two, within a range of 14 to 241. SARS-CoV-2, HCoV-NL63, HCoV-OC43 and HCoV-229E supplied the overlapping spike peptides used to stimulate cells.

The CDR3 sequence is 18 residues long. V dropped 5 bases and J dropped 0 bases, with 17 bases sitting between them. Germline loops: CDR1 MNHEY, CDR2 SMNVEV (reference sequence). For this clonotype: The antigen remains unidentified.

Treatment described: approximately 9-day PBMC culture with coronavirus spike peptide pools or control peptides (ViraFEST assay). After expanding antigen-specific T cells with peptide pools, ViraFEST sequenced their TCRs. Cultured CD4+ T-cell DNA underwent Oncomine TCR Beta short-read sequencing. In this case, cultured CD4+ T cells provided the extracted genomic DNA. TCRdb redid the calling of the PCR reads with MiXCR, one entry per CDR3 protein. The sample shows roughly 9,800 distinct CDR3 sequences, about 28% of them seen only once. This rearrangement joins TRBV27 to TRBJ2-6, with no clear D. The source of this sequence is a human donor who had recovered from COVID-19. The source was CD4+ T cells from blood, cultured in vitro, collected after SARS-CoV-2 vaccination. The CDR3 DNA reads TGTGCCAGCAGTCCCTGGGCTAACTTTGACTCTGGGGCCAACGTCCTGACTTTC. Its translation: CASSPWANFDSGANVLTF.